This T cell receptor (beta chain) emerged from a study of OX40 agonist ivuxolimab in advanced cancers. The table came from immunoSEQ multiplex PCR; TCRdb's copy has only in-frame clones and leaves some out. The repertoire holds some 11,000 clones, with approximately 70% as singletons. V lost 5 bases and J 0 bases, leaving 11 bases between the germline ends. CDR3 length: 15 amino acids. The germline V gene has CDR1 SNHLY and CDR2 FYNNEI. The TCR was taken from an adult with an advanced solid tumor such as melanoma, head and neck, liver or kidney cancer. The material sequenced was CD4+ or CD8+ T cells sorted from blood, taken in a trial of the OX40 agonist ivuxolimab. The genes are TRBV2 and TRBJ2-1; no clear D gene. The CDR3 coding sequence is TGTGCCAGCAGTATCGGTTCCCGCTCCTACAATGAGCAGTTCTTC. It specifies CASSIGSRSYNEQFF.